This T cell receptor (beta chain) was sequenced in a study of T cell responses to AZD1222 COVID-19 vaccine. In germline, CDR1 is LNHDA, CDR2 SQIVND (reference sequence). Trimming took off 3 bases at V and 1 base at J, with 12 bases between the two ends. The CDR3 runs 15 residues. Generated by immunoSEQ multiplex PCR, the TCRdb table keeps only in-frame clones and is missing some. The sample records 120,000 or so clones, 85% to 90% being singletons. Sequencing was performed on peripheral blood, taken on day 0 of AZD1222 vaccination. The origin of this receptor is an adult in good health. The genes are TRBV19 and TRBJ1-1; D possibly corresponds to TRBD1 (5 bases). CDR3 sequence: CASSIRGTANTEAFF. CDR3 DNA sequence: TGTGCCAGTAGTATCCGCGGGACCGCGAACACTGAAGCTTTCTTT.